This T cell receptor beta chain was captured by sequencing in a study of cytomegalovirus exposure and HLA in healthy donors. The CDR3 has 15 residues. The V and J ends lost 5 bases and 1 base respectively, with 14 bases between them. Germline V CDR1 and CDR2: MNHNS, SASEGT. 13 Jbeta primers and 60 Vbeta primers were used for the PCR. This table comes from immunoSEQ multiplex PCR, and its TCRdb copy is limited to in-frame clones, with some not included. The data contain 150,000 to 200,000 clones, over 70% of them singletons. Healthy bone marrow donors made up the donor group. The sample consisted of PBMCs. The clonotype originates from a male donor in good health and CMV-seronegative. The chain carries TRBV6-1 and TRBJ1-2; no clear D. The CDR3: CASSLEAVNNYGYTF. For the CDR3, the DNA is TGTGCCAGCAGTTTGGAGGCAGTTAATAACTATGGCTACACCTTC.